This entry lists 32 T cell receptor beta chains sequenced from one sample in a study of T-cell reconstitution after alpha-beta-depleted transplantation in children. TCRbeta library construction was performed incorporating unique molecular identifiers. Each CDR3 protein is one row after TCRdb ran MiXCR on the PCR reads. The table records about 440,000 distinct CDR3 sequences, approximately 42% of them present only once. The sequenced sample was PBMCs, obtained before TCRalphabeta/CD19-depleted stem cell transplant. These receptors were collected from a girl aged 2-9 years with aplastic anemia, due to receive a stem cell transplant.

This clonotype was found many times. The CDR3 loop is CSVAPGTLYEQYF. DNA for the CDR3: TGCAGCGTTGCCCCCGGGACACTTTACGAGCAGTACTTC. The rearrangement uses TRBV29-1 and TRBJ2-7; D possibly corresponds to TRBD1 (6 bases). Trimming took 4 bases from V and 4 from J, leaving 14 bases between them. This CDR3 is 13 amino acids long. Per germline, CDR1 SQVTM and CDR2 ANQGSEA.

The rearrangement links TRBV20-1 to TRBJ1-5, with D possibly matching TRBD1 (5 bases). The germline CDR1 and CDR2 sequences are DFQATT and SNEGSKA (reference sequence). This CDR3 spans 13 amino acids. V lost 5 bases, J lost 2 bases, and 10 bases lay in between. Here the CDR3 reads CSAHRDGNQPQHF. DNA of the CDR3: TGCAGTGCTCACCGGGACGGCAATCAGCCCCAGCATTTT.

This rearrangement joins TRBV20-1 to TRBJ2-1; unclear D gene. CDR3 length: 16 amino acids. V lost 0 bases, J lost 4 bases, and 16 bases lay in between. Germline CDR1 DFQATT, CDR2 SNEGSKA (reference sequence). CDR3 DNA: TGCAGTGCTAGAGATCGAGGCATAATTGGGTACAATGAGCAGTTCTTC. The encoded protein is CSARDRGIIGYNEQFF.

This clonotype has a handful of counts. This chain links TRBV12-3 or TRBV12-4 with TRBJ2-7; D remains ambiguous. Trimming took 6 bases from V and 2 from J, leaving 11 bases between them. This CDR3 spans 13 amino acids. The CDR3 here is CASRADGTYEQYF. The CDR3 bases are TGTGCCAGCAGGGCCGACGGTACCTACGAGCAGTACTTC.

This clonotype was observed a few times. This chain joins TRBV30 and TRBJ2-5; D may be TRBD2 (6 bases). V was cut by 0 bases and J by 5 bases, with 16 bases left in between. Germline assignment: CDR1 GTSNPN and CDR2 SVGIG (reference sequence). CDR3 length equals 15 residues. The CDR3 coding sequence is TGTGCCTGGAGTGTACGAGGAGGGTTGTGGGAGACCCAGTACTTC. It yields the protein CAWSVRGGLWETQYF.

This clonotype was detected a few times. This chain connects TRBV30 to TRBJ1-6, with D unresolved. V lost 2 bases, J lost 7 bases, and 9 bases lay in between. Germline CDR1 GTSNPN, CDR2 SVGIG (reference sequence). The CDR3 runs to 13 residues. The CDR3 here is CAWSWRRNSPLHF. In DNA form, the CDR3 reads TGTGCCTGGAGTTGGAGGAGGAATTCACCCCTCCACTTT.

The rearrangement uses TRBV15 and TRBJ2-1, with 8 bases identical to TRBD2. V lost 1 base and J lost 7; bases outside the gene matches: 12. CDR1 LNHNV and CDR2 YYDKDF come from the germline V gene (reference sequence). This CDR3 region has 17 residues. The CDR3 DNA reads as TGTGCCACCAGCAGAGCGCCGGGAGGGCCCTCTGAGAATGAGCAGTTCTTC. Protein product: CATSRAPGGPSENEQFF.

This clonotype has just a few counts. The chain recombines TRBV3-1 with TRBJ2-1; tentative D call: TRBD2 (5 bases). This CDR3 comprises 16 residues. V lost 0 bases and J lost 0, with 9 bases in between. Looked up from germline, CDR1 is LGHDT and CDR2 is YNNKEL (reference sequence). The CDR3: CASSQDLEVSYNEQFF. The CDR3 nucleotides read TGTGCCAGCAGCCAAGATCTGGAGGTCTCCTACAATGAGCAGTTCTTC.

This chain uses TRBV6-4 with TRBJ2-1; the D gene is possibly TRBD2 (5 bases). Trimming removed 6 bases at V and 6 bases at J, with 15 bases between. The CDR3 is made up of 14 amino acids. Germline assignment: CDR1 MRHNA and CDR2 SNTAGT. CDR3 coding DNA: TGTGCCAGCAGACCCGACGCGGGTTCCAATGAGCAGTTCTTC. This gives the protein CASRPDAGSNEQFF.

The genes are TRBV20-1 and TRBJ2-5, with unresolved D. The CDR3 length is 11 residues. CDR1 and CDR2 (germline): DFQATT, SNEGSKA (reference sequence). CDR3 in amino acids: CKCSYQETQYF. DNA for the CDR3: TGCAAGTGCTCGTACCAAGAGACCCAGTACTTC.

About this clonotype: A junction end diverges from the germline sequence, so it may reflect a read error. The genes are TRBV7-2 and TRBJ1-2; 8 bases align to TRBD1. In germline, CDR1 is SGHTA, CDR2 FQGNSA. The CDR3 consists of 17 residues. In DNA, the CDR3 is TGTGCCAGCAGCGCCGGGACAGGCGGTTTTTGGAACTATGGCGACACCTTC. Translation gives CASSAGTGGFWNYGDTF.

This clonotype was recorded many times. The chain recombines TRBV10-3 with TRBJ2-7; TRBD2 matches at 11 bases. This CDR3 contains 15 residues. After removal of 3 bases from V and 5 bases from J, the junction contained 6 bases not matched to a gene. The germline gives CDR1 ENHRY, CDR2 SYGVKD. The CDR3 spells CAISESTSGRNEQYF. CDR3 DNA: TGTGCCATCAGTGAATCAACTAGCGGGAGAAACGAGCAGTACTTC.

This clonotype was counted many times. The gene calls are TRBV18 and TRBJ2-7; the D gene is possibly TRBD2 (6 bases). CDR3 length: 15 residues. Trimming pared 5 bases from V and 3 bases from J, leaving 17 bases between. Germline CDR1 is KGHSH and CDR2 is LQKENI. Here the CDR3 reads CASSTLEGTLYEQYF. DNA of the CDR3: TGTGCCAGCTCAACCCTCGAGGGGACTCTCTACGAGCAGTACTTC.

The chain has TRBV12-3 or TRBV12-4 and TRBJ2-3; TRBD1 matches 9 bases. The CDR3 runs 15 residues. The junction had 5 bases not matched to a gene; V was cut back by 5 bases and J by 2 bases. The CDR3 reads CASSGTGSYTDTQYF. CDR3 bases: TGTGCCAGCAGTGGGACAGGGAGCTACACAGATACGCAGTATTTT.

V and J are TRBV18 and TRBJ2-5; 10 positions agree with TRBD1. CDR1 is KGHSH, CDR2 LQKENI, per germline. The ends lost 4 bases at V and 4 bases at J; junction bases unmatched: 12. The CDR3 contains 17 residues. CDR3 sequence (DNA): TGTGCCAGCTCACTCATCGCCGGGACAGGGGTTGGAGAGACCCAGTACTTC. Protein sequence: CASSLIAGTGVGETQYF. The variable domain in full, with the rest retrieved from reference TRBV18 and TRBJ2-5, is NAGVMQNPRHLVRRRGQEARLRCSPMKGHSHVYWYRQLPEEGLKFMVYLQKENIIDESGMPKERFSAEFPKEGPSILRIQQVVRGDSAAYFCASSLIAGTGVGETQYFGPGTRLLVL.

The chain recombines TRBV15 with TRBJ2-2; 7 bases fit TRBD1. This CDR3 region has 14 residues. After removal of 2 bases from V and 8 bases from J, the junction contained 5 bases not matched to a gene. CDR1 is LNHNV, CDR2 YYDKDF, per germline (reference sequence). CDR3 loop: CATSRNRGVGELFF. DNA of the CDR3: TGTGCCACCAGCAGAAACAGGGGTGTGGGGGAGCTGTTTTTT. Filled out from reference TRBV15 and TRBJ2-2, the complete variable domain reads DAMVIQNPRYQVTQFGKPVTLSCSQTLNHNVMYWYQQKSSQAPKLLFHYYDKDFNNEADTPDNFQSRRPNTSFCFLDIRSPGLGDTAMYLCATSRNRGVGELFFGEGSRLTVL.

J is TRBJ2-3 and V is TRBV24-1; D uncertain. Germline-derived CDR1 and CDR2 are KGHDR and SFDVKD. V dropped 5 bases and J dropped 5 bases, with 16 bases sitting between them. The CDR3 runs to 15 residues. The CDR3 here is CATSGGAYTEDTQYF. CDR3 nucleotides: TGTGCCACCAGTGGCGGCGCTTATACGGAAGATACGCAGTATTTT.

This clonotype has ten or more counts. This chain joins TRBV7-9 and TRBJ2-1, with D unclear. The V end was cut by 4 bases, the J end by 10 bases, with 11 bases between. CDR3 length: 12 amino acids. Per the germline V gene, CDR1 is SEHNR and CDR2 is FQNEAQ (reference sequence). CDR3: CASSSTPTEQFF. The CDR3 DNA follows: TGTGCCAGCAGCTCGACTCCCACGGAGCAGTTCTTC.

The J gene is TRBJ1-1, the V gene TRBV5-1, with TRBD1 identical over 9 bases. V trimming: 4 bases; J trimming: 0 bases; junction bases outside the gene matches: 4. This CDR3 spans 15 amino acids. The germline V gene encodes CDR1 SGHRS and CDR2 YFSETQ. CDR3 sequence (DNA): TGCGCCAGCAGCGAGTACAGGGGGCTGAACACTGAAGCTTTCTTT. Amino acids: CASSEYRGLNTEAFF.

The chain links TRBV20-1 to TRBJ2-1, with D possibly called TRBD1 or TRBD2 (6 bases each). Between the trimmed V and J ends, which lost 3 bases and 12 bases, there was a span of 15 bases. This CDR3 contains 12 residues. Germline CDR1 DFQATT, CDR2 SNEGSKA (reference sequence). CDR3 nucleotide sequence: TGCAGTGCTAGGGGGGGCGCCTCATGGCAGTTCTTC. Encoded protein: CSARGGASWQFF.

This clonotype came up a few times. The CDR3 loop is CASRGLAVHSYEQYF. CDR3 bases: TGTGCCAGCAGGGGACTAGCAGTTCACTCCTACGAGCAGTACTTC. This chain joins TRBV6-1 and TRBJ2-7, with TRBD2 matching 9 bases. With 6 bases clipped from V and 0 bases from J, the junction kept 6 bases outside the gene matches. Germline loops: CDR1 MNHNS, CDR2 SASEGT. The CDR3 consists of 15 residues.

The J gene is TRBJ2-1, the V gene TRBV9, with 12 bases fitting TRBD2. The V gene end was trimmed by 1 base and the J gene end by 5 bases; junction bases not matched to a gene: 13. This CDR3 is built from 19 residues. Germline loops: CDR1 SGDLS, CDR2 YYNGEE. The CDR3 DNA is TGTGCCAGCAGCGTACAGTGGGCTAGCGGGAGGGCCACCCACAATGAGCAGTTCTTC. Translation: CASSVQWASGRATHNEQFF.

The chain has TRBV7-6 and TRBJ2-5, with 8 positions matching TRBD2. The CDR3 runs 16 residues. V gave up 5 bases and J gave up 9 bases; unmatched junction bases: 17. CDR1 and CDR2 (germline): SGHVS, FNYEAQ. The DNA for the CDR3 is TGTGCCAGCAGCCCATACAGCGGGGGCCAAAGCAGGGCCCAGTACTTC. This gives the protein CASSPYSGGQSRAQYF.

The rearrangement links TRBV7-8 to TRBJ2-1; TRBD2 is a possible D gene (5 bases). The germline V gene encodes CDR1 SGHVS and CDR2 FQNEAQ. This CDR3 is built from 19 residues. V shed 1 base and J shed 3 bases, with 22 bases lying between them. The CDR3 reads CASSLVWQRRLSHYNEQFF. The CDR3 DNA is TGTGCCAGCAGCTTAGTCTGGCAGCGGCGACTTAGTCACTACAATGAGCAGTTCTTC.

The chain links TRBV28 to TRBJ2-3; the match to TRBD2 covers 8 bases. The CDR3 consists of 16 residues. Trimming at V came to 3 bases and at J to 5 bases, leaving 10 bases not matched to a gene. Germline values: CDR1 MDHEN, CDR2 SYDVKM. CDR3 region: CASSLRELAAEDTQYF. The DNA for the CDR3 is TGTGCCAGCAGTTTGCGAGAACTAGCGGCCGAAGATACGCAGTATTTT.

This clonotype was recorded a few times. This CDR3 is CASSLALAGGSSYEQYF. CDR3 sequence (DNA): TGTGCCAGCAGCTTGGCCCTAGCGGGGGGGTCCTCCTACGAGCAGTACTTC. The rearrangement links TRBV5-6 to TRBJ2-7; the match to TRBD2 covers 12 bases. Unmatched junction bases numbered 4, after V lost 0 bases and J lost 0 bases. Per the germline V gene, CDR1 is SGHDT and CDR2 is YYEEEE. The CDR3 is 17 amino acids.

This clonotype was seen at least ten times. The V gene is TRBV6-1, the J gene TRBJ2-7; the D gene is possibly TRBD1 (6 bases). V dropped 5 bases and J dropped 0 bases, with 17 bases sitting between them. Germline CDR1 and CDR2: MNHNS and SASEGT. There are 16 residues in the CDR3. The CDR3 coding sequence is TGTGCCAGCAGTCCCCTGACAGGCTCCCACTCCTACGAGCAGTACTTC. Translation: CASSPLTGSHSYEQYF.

The chain is built from TRBV11-2 and TRBJ1-1; D ambiguous. Trimming pared 3 bases from V and 3 bases from J, leaving 26 bases between. Germline V gene sequence: CDR1 SGHAT, CDR2 FQNNGV. The CDR3 consists of 19 residues. This CDR3 is CASSFDPRTDPSLDTEAFF. Written as DNA, the CDR3 is TGTGCCAGCAGCTTTGACCCTCGGACCGATCCAAGTTTGGACACTGAAGCTTTCTTT.

V is TRBV19 and J is TRBJ2-1; no definite D call. Trimming stripped 3 bases from V and 3 bases from J, with 12 bases between. The CDR3 totals 15 residues. The germline CDR1 and CDR2 sequences are LNHDA and SQIVND (reference sequence). In nucleotides, the CDR3 is TGTGCCAGTAGTATTGATAGGGATCTCTACAATGAGCAGTTCTTC. It encodes CASSIDRDLYNEQFF.

The chain carries TRBV7-2 and TRBJ2-1; 8 positions agree with TRBD2. The length of the CDR3 is 15 residues. From germline, CDR1 is SGHTA and CDR2 FQGNSA. The ends lost 5 bases at V and 6 bases at J; junction bases unmatched: 9. CDR3 sequence reads: CASSLLRGGVNEQFF. CDR3 bases: TGTGCCAGCAGCCTTCTTCGGGGGGGTGTCAATGAGCAGTTCTTC.

The chain combines TRBV20-1 with TRBJ2-5; TRBD2 matches at 14 bases. From germline, CDR1 is DFQATT and CDR2 SNEGSKA (reference sequence). V trimming: 5 bases; J trimming: 4 bases; junction bases outside the gene matches: 9. CDR3 length equals 16 residues. For the CDR3, the DNA is TGCAGTGCTCAGACTAGCGGGGGGGCGTTTGGAGAGACCCAGTACTTC. Encoded protein: CSAQTSGGAFGETQYF.

This clonotype was detected once. The V and J genes are TRBV6-5 and TRBJ1-5; D is perhaps TRBD1 (6 bases). With 4 bases removed from V and 5 bases from J, the gap between germline ends came to 15 bases. In germline, CDR1 is MNHEY, CDR2 SVGAGI. CDR3 length: 15 amino acids. The CDR3 sequence is CASSSVGGGYQPQHF. DNA for the CDR3: TGTGCCAGCAGTTCGGTTGGGGGGGGCTATCAGCCCCAGCATTTT.